These 4 T cell receptor beta chains were all obtained from the same sample, sequenced in a study of T cells in Graves' hyperthyroidism and ophthalmopathy. The TCR beta CDR3 regions underwent amplification using RNA transcripts as the source. A set of HTBI primers served as the primers for a first-round RT-PCR of the TCR CDR3. TCRdb reprocessed the multiplex PCR reads with MiXCR, giving one entry per CDR3 protein. The sample lists approximately 690,000 distinct CDR3 sequences; more than 20% were seen once. The sample comprised blood. The receptors were gathered from a man in his thirties or forties with Graves' ophthalmopathy.

This clonotype was counted at least ten times. This rearrangement joins TRBV12-3 or TRBV12-4 to TRBJ2-7, with D perhaps matching TRBD2 (5 bases). The CDR3 loop spans 14 amino acids. Trimming pared 3 bases from V and 2 bases from J, leaving 11 bases between. In DNA, the CDR3 is TGTGCCAGCAGTTTCGAAGAGGGTACCTACGAGCAGTACTTC. Protein product: CASSFEEGTYEQYF.

Only a few counts were recorded for this clonotype. The chain combines TRBV7-2 with TRBJ2-1; 7 bases agree with TRBD2. V trimming: 5 bases; J trimming: 4 bases; junction bases outside the gene matches: 8. The CDR3 runs to 15 residues. The V gene's germline CDR1 is SGHTA and CDR2 FQGNSA. The DNA of the CDR3 is TGTGCCAGCAGCCTAACTAGCGCCCCTTACAATGAGCAGTTCTTC. Translation gives CASSLTSAPYNEQFF.

The chain combines TRBV7-9 with TRBJ2-3; unclear D gene. Trimming removed 2 bases at V and 5 bases at J, with 14 bases between. Germline lookup yields CDR1 SEHNR and CDR2 FQNEAQ (reference sequence). The CDR3 spans 15 residues. The CDR3 loop reads CASSLYFAAKDTQYF. In DNA, the CDR3 is TGTGCCAGCAGCTTATACTTCGCGGCAAAAGATACGCAGTATTTT.

The chain links TRBV14 to TRBJ2-1, with D possibly being TRBD2 (6 bases). This CDR3 region has 14 residues. Between the trimmed V and J ends, which lost 2 bases and 6 bases, there was a span of 11 bases. Germline assignment: CDR1 SGHDN and CDR2 FVKESK. CDR3 DNA: TGTGCCAGCAGCCAAAGCGGGCCGATCAATGAGCAGTTCTTC. This codes for CASSQSGPINEQFF.